This TCR beta chain is drawn from a study of siplizumab effects on memory and regulatory T cells. As regards this clone: The antigen is undetermined.

Study conclusions and caveats: The alloreactive clones that mapped to unstimulated subsets made up only a minor fraction. Memory cells seemed less diverse than naive T cells, which also seemed major contributors to the alloresponse.

Assay used: immunoSEQ multiplex PCR; TCRdb lists only in-frame clones, some missing. The sample has approximately 68,000 clones, under 95% seen once; the top ten hold approximately 30%. Germline V gene data show CDR1 as SGHKS and CDR2 as YYEKEE (reference sequence). With 4 bases removed from V and 0 bases from J, the gap between germline ends came to 16 bases. CDR3 length: 16 amino acids. This clonotype was obtained from a human donor in good health. Input material: CD8+ T cells sorted from blood. This chain links TRBV5-5 with TRBJ1-1; D perhaps matches TRBD1 (5 bases). The CDR3 DNA follows: TGTGCCAGCAGCCACCAGGGTAGCATCATGAACACTGAAGCTTTCTTT. It translates to CASSHQGSIMNTEAFF.